This T cell receptor (beta chain) was sequenced in a study of PD-1 blockade in mismatch repair-deficient tumors. Sequencing used immunoSEQ multiplex PCR; TCRdb keeps in-frame clones, though not all of them. Among roughly 14,000 clones listed, 86% were seen once. In germline, CDR1 is SGHTA, CDR2 FQGNSA. The CDR3 is 17 amino acids. The ends were cut back, 1 base at V and 0 bases at J, with 13 bases in the middle. Time point defined: roughly 11-day in vitro stimulation with candidate neoantigen peptide 6. Under ten ELISpot-reactive neoantigen peptides each drove an approximately 10-day in vitro stimulation. Baseline for clone expansion was a parallel culture with no peptide. As to this clone: The antigen remains undetermined.

The chain couples TRBV7-2 to TRBJ2-1; D is unresolved. The sequencing here drew on cells cultured in vitro, taken from a patient treated with pembrolizumab. The origin of this receptor is an adult with mismatch repair-deficient cancer. CDR3 sequence: CASSLGERPSSYNEQFF. The CDR3 DNA reads as TGTGCCAGCAGCTTAGGTGAGCGACCCAGCTCCTACAATGAGCAGTTCTTC.